The T cell receptor beta chain under discussion was sequenced for a study of OX40 agonist ivuxolimab in advanced cancers. Study-level findings and limits: Low normalized T-cell clonal expansion was additionally recorded for some nonresponders. Researchers report that CD8+ T cells had, on average, more expanded clones than CD4+.

Losses at the gene ends were 2 bases for V and 0 bases for J; bases not matched to a gene: 15. The CDR3 has 20 amino acids. Repertoires were generated with immunoSEQ multiplex PCR, while TCRdb's copy carries only in-frame clones and drops some. The sample consists of 100,000 to 150,000 clones, roughly 90% of them appearing once. Remarks on this clone: What it binds is not known.

This clonotype was obtained from an adult with an advanced solid tumor such as melanoma, head and neck, liver or kidney cancer. The sequences come from CD4+ or CD8+ T cells sorted from blood, collected in a trial of the OX40 agonist ivuxolimab. The genes are TRBV6-7 and TRBJ2-1; 8 positions match TRBD2. TRBV6-7 is given ORF status, its function remaining uncertain. The CDR3 is CASSYRTSGTKPISYNEQFF. The CDR3 DNA is TGTGCCAGCAGTTACCGAACTAGCGGAACAAAGCCCATCTCCTACAATGAGCAGTTCTTC.